Listed here is a single TCR beta chain. What it binds is unknown. The entry originates in a study of neoadjuvant anti-PD-1 for oral cavity cancer. Germline V CDR1 and CDR2: MGHRA, YSYEKL. V shed 3 bases and J shed 5 bases, with 13 bases lying between them. CDR3 length: 14 amino acids. Time point described: after neoadjuvant nivolumab, at surgical resection. Stage II-IVA oral cavity squamous cell carcinoma was new and untreated by systemic or radiation therapy. Overall study findings and caveats: Each response group had just a few patients in TCR analyses.

Two replicates per tumor sample, mostly from roughly 5 ug of genomic DNA. Generated by immunoSEQ multiplex PCR, the TCRdb table keeps only in-frame clones and is missing some. The sample shows tens of thousands of clones, over 20% of them seen only once. Specimen: tumor tissue, collected after nivolumab (anti-PD-1) treatment. This receptor was taken from a person between 40 and 85 years old with oral cavity squamous cell carcinoma. The rearrangement joins TRBV4-1 to TRBJ1-1, with a tentative D call TRBD1 (6 bases). The CDR3 region is CASSQLTGGTEAFF. Written as DNA, the CDR3 is TGCGCCAGCAGCCAGTTGACAGGCGGGACTGAAGCTTTCTTT.